This T cell receptor beta chain was sequenced during a study of control samples from healthy donors and cancer patients. CDR3 length: 17 residues. Libraries were prepared by immunoSEQ multiplex PCR; TCRdb keeps only in-frame clonotypes and omits some of them. The sample holds some 120,000 clones; about 88% are singletons and the top ten take around 1.8%. The origin of this receptor is a man between 18 and 29 years old in good health. The sample comprised blood. V and J are TRBV21-1 and TRBJ1-6. TRBV21-1 is listed as a pseudogene. The CDR3 region has the DNA TGTGCCAGCAGCGGCTCGCGAGAAGGGAATCAGAATTCACCCCTCCACTTT. Its protein is CASSGSREGNQNSPLHF.